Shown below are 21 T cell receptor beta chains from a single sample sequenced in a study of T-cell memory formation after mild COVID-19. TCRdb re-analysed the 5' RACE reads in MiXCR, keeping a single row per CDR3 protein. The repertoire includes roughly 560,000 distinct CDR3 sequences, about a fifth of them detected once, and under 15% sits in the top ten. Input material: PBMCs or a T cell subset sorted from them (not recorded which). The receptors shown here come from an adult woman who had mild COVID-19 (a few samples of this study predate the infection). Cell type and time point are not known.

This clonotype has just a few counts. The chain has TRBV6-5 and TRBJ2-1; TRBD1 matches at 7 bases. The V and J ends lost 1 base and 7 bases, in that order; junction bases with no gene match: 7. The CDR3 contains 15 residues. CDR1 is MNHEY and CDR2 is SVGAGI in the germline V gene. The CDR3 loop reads CASSYFARQGNEQFF. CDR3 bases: TGTGCCAGCAGTTACTTCGCCCGACAGGGAAATGAGCAGTTCTTC.

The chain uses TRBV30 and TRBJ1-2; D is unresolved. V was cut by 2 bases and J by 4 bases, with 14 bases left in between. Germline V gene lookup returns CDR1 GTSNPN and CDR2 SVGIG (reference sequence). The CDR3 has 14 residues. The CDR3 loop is CAWSIAGESYGYTF. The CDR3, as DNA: TGTGCCTGGAGTATAGCAGGTGAAAGCTATGGCTACACCTTC.

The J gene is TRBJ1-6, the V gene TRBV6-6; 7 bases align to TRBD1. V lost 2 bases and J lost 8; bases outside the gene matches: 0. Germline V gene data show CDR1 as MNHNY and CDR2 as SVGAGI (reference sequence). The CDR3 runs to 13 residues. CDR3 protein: CASSYDRDSPLHF. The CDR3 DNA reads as TGTGCCAGCAGTTACGACAGGGATTCACCCCTCCACTTT.

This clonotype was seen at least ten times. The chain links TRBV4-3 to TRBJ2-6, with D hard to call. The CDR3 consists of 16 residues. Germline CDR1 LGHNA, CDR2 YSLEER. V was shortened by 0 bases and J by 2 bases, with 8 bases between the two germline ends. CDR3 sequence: CASSQDPAAGANVLTF. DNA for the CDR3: TGCGCCAGCAGCCAAGATCCGGCAGCTGGGGCCAACGTCCTGACTTTC.

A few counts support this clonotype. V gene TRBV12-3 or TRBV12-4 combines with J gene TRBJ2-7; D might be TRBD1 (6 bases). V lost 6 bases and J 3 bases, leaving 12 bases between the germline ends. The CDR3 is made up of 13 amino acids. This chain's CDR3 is CASSLQQGYEQYF. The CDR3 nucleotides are TGTGCCAGCAGCCTCCAACAGGGCTACGAGCAGTACTTC.

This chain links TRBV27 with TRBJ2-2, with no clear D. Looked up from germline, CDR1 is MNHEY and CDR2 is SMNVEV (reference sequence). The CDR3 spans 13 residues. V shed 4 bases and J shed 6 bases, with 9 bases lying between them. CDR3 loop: CASSYTNSGELFF. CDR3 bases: TGTGCCAGCAGTTACACCAATTCCGGGGAGCTGTTTTTT.

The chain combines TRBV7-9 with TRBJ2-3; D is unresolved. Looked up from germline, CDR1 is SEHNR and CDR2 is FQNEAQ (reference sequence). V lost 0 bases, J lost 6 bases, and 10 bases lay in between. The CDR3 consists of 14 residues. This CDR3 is CASSLAEQLDTQYF. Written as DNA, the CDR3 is TGTGCCAGCAGCTTAGCCGAACAATTGGATACGCAGTATTTT.

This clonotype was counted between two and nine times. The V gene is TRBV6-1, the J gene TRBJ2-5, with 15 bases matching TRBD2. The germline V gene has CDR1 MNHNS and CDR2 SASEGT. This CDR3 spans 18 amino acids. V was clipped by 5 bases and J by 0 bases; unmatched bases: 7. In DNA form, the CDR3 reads TGTGCCAGCAGTTTGGGACTAGCGGGGGGTCCGTACCAAGAGACCCAGTACTTC. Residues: CASSLGLAGGPYQETQYF.

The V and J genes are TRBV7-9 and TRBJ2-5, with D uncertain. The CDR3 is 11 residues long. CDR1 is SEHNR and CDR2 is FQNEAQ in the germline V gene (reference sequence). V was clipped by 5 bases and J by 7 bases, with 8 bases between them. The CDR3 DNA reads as TGTGCCAGCAGCGTATGGGGGACCCAGTACTTC. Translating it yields CASSVWGTQYF.

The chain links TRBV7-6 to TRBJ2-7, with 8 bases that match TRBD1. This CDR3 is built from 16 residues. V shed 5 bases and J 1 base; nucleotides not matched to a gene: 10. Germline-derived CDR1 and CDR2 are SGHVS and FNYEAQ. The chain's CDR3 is CASSPRGQATSYEQYF. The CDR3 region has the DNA TGTGCCAGCAGCCCGCGGGGACAGGCAACTTCCTACGAGCAGTACTTC.

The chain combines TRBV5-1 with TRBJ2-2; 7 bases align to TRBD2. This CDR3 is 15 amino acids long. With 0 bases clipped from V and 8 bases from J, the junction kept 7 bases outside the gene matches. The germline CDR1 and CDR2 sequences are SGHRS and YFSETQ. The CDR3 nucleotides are TGCGCCAGCAGCTTGGAGGGACTAAAAATGGGGGAGCTGTTTTTT. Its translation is CASSLEGLKMGELFF.

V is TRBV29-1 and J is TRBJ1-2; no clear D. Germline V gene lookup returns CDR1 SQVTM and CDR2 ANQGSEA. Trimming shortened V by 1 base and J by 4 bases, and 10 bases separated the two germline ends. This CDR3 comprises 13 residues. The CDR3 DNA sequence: TGCAGCGTTGAAGTGGGAACGGGCTATGGCTACACCTTC. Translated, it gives CSVEVGTGYGYTF. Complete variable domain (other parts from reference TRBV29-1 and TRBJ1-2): SAVISQKPSRDICQRGTSLTIQCQVDSQVTMMFWYRQQPGQSLTLIATANQGSEATYESGFVIDKFPISRPNLTFSTLTVSNMSPEDSSIYLCSVEVGTGYGYTFGSGTRLTVV.

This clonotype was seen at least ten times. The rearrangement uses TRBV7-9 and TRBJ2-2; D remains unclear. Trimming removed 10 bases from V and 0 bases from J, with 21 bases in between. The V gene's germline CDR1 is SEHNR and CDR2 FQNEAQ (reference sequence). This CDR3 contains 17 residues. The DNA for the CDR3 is TGTGCCATACCGGTGTGGCAGGCACCCACGAACACCGGGGAGCTGTTTTTT. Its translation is CAIPVWQAPTNTGELFF.

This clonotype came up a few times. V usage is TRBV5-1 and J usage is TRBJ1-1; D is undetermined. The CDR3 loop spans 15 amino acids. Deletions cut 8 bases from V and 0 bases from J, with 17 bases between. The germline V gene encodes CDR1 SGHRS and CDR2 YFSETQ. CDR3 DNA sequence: TGCGCCAGTTCCCCCGGGATGGGTATGAACACTGAAGCTTTCTTT. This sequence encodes CASSPGMGMNTEAFF.

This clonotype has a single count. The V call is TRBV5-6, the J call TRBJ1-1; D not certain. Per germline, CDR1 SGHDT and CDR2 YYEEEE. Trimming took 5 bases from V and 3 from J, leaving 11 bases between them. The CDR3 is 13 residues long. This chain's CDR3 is CASSWAGDTEAFF. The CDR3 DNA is TGTGCCAGCAGTTGGGCCGGGGACACTGAAGCTTTCTTT.

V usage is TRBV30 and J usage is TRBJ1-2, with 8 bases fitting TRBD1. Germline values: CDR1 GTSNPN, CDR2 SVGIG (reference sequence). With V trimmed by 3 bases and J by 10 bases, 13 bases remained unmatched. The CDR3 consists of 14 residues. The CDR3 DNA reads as TGTGCCTGGAGAGCCGCCGGGACAGGAGGCGTCTACACCTTC. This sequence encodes CAWRAAGTGGVYTF.

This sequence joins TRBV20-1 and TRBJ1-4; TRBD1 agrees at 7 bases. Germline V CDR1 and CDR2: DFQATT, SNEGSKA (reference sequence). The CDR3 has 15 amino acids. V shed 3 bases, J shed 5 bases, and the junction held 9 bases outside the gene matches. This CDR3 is CSASRNDRANEKLFF. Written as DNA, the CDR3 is TGCAGTGCTAGTCGGAACGACAGGGCGAATGAAAAACTGTTTTTT.

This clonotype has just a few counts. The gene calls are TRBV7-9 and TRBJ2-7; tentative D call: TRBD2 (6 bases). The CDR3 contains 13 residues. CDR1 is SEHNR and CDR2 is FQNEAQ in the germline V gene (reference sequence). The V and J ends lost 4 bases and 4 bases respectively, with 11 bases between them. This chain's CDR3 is CASSSGLEYEQYF. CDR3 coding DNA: TGTGCCAGCAGCTCGGGACTGGAATACGAGCAGTACTTC.

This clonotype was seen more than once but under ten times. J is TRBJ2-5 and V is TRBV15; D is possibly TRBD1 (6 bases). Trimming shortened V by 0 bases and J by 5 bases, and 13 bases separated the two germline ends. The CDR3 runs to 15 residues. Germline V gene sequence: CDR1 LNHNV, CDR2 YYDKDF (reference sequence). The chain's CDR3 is CATSRDQGLQETQYF. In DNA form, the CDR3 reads TGTGCCACCAGCAGAGATCAGGGGTTGCAGGAGACCCAGTACTTC.

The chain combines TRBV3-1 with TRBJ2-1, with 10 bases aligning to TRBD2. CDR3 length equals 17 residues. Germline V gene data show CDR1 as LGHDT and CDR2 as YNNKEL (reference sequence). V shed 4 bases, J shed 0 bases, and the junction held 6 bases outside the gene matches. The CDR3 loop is CASSLISGGSSYNEQFF. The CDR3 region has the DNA TGTGCCAGCAGCCTCATTAGCGGGGGGAGCTCCTACAATGAGCAGTTCTTC.

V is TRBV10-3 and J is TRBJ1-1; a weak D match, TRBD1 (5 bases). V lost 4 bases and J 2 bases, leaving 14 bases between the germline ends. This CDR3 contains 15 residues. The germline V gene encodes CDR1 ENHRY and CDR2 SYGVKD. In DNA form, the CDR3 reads TGTGCCATCAGTGTTGGTAGGGGAGGTAACACTGAAGCTTTCTTT. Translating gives CAISVGRGGNTEAFF.